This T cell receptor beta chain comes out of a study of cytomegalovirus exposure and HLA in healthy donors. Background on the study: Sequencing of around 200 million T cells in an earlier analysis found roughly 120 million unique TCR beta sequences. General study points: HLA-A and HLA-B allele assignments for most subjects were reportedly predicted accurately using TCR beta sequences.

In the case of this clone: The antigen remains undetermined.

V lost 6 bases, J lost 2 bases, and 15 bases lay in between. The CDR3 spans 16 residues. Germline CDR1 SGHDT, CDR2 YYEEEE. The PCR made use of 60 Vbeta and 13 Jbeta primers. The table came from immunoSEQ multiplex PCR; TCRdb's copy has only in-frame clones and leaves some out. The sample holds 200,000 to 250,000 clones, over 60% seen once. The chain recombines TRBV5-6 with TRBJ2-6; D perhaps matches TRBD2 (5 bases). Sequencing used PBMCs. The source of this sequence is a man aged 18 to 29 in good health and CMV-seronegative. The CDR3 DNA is TGTGCCAGCACCTCGGGGAAAGGGACTGGGGCCAACGTCCTGACTTTC. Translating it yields CASTSGKGTGANVLTF.